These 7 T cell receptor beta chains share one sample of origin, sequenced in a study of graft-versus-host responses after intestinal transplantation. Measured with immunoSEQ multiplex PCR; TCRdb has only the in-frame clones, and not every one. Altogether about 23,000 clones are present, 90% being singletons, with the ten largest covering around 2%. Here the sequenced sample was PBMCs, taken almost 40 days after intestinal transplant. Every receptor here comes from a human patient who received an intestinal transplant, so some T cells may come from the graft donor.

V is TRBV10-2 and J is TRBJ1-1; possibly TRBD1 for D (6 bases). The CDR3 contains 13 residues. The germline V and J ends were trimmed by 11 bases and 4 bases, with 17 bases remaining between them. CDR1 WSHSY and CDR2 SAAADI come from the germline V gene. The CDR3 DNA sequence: TGCGCCCTCAGGAAGGGGGGAGGCACTGAAGCTTTCTTT. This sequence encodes CALRKGGGTEAFF.

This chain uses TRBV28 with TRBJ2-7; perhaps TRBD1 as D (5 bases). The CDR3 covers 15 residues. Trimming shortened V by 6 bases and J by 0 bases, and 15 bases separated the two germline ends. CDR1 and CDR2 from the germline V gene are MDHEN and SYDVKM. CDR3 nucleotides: TGTGCCAGCAGCCGCACCCCCGACAGCTCCTACGAGCAGTACTTC. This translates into CASSRTPDSSYEQYF.

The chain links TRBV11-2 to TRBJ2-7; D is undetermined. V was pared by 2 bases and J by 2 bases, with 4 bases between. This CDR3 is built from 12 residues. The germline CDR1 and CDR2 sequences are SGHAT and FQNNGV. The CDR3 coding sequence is TGTGCCAGCAGCTTACCAACCTACGAGCAGTACTTC. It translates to CASSLPTYEQYF. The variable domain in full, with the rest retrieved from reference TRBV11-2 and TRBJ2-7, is EAGVAQSPRYKIIEKRQSVAFWCNPISGHATLYWYQQILGQGPKLLIQFQNNGVVDDSQLPKDRFSAERLKGVDSTLKIQPAKLEDSAVYLCASSLPTYEQYFGPGTRLTVT.

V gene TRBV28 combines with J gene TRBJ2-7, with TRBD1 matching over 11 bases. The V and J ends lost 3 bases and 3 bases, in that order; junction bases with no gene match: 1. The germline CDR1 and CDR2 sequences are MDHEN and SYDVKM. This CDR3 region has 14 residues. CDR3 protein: CASSFGTGGYEQYF. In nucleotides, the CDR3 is TGTGCCAGCAGTTTCGGGACAGGGGGCTACGAGCAGTACTTC.

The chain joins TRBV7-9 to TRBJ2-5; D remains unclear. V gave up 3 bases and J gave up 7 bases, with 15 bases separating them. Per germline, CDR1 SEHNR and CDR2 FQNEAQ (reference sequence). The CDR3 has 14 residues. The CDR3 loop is CASSFEVEWVTQYF. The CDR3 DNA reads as TGTGCCAGCAGCTTTGAGGTGGAGTGGGTGACCCAGTACTTC.

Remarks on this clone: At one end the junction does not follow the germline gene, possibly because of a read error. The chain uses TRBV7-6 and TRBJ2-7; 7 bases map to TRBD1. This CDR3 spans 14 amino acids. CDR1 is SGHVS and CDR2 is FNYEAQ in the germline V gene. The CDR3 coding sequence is TGTGCCAGCAGCCCCGGGACAGCCTCCTGCGAGCAGTACTTC. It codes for CASSPGTASCEQYF.

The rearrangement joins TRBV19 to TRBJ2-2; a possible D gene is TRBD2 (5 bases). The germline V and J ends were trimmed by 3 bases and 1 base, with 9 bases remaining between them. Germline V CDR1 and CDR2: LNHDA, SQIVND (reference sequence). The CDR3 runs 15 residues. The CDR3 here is CASSIPGRNTGELFF. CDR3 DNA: TGTGCCAGTAGTATTCCGGGAAGGAACACCGGGGAGCTGTTTTTT.